The 30 T cell receptor beta chains below come from one sample, sequenced in a study of early T cells in non-severe SARS-CoV-2 infection. MiXCR was run by TCRdb on the 5' RACE reads, yielding one entry per CDR3 protein. The sample includes around 61,000 distinct CDR3 sequences, around 13% seen only once; the top ten take around 3%. Input material: whole blood. Every receptor here comes from an adult who was a healthcare worker with PCR-confirmed SARS-CoV-2 infection or an uninfected control (not recorded which).

The chain is built from TRBV5-6 and TRBJ2-1, with 9 bases aligning to TRBD1. The CDR3 loop spans 15 amino acids. V trimming: 4 bases; J trimming: 5 bases; junction bases outside the gene matches: 7. CDR1 SGHDT and CDR2 YYEEEE come from the germline V gene. Here the CDR3 reads CASSNRDRVNNEQFF. DNA of the CDR3: TGTGCCAGCAGCAACCGGGACAGGGTTAACAATGAGCAGTTCTTC.

The J gene is TRBJ2-1, the V gene TRBV30; D is unclear. CDR1 and CDR2 from the germline V gene are GTSNPN and SVGIG (reference sequence). This CDR3 contains 16 residues. The V gene lost 1 base and the J gene lost 7 bases, with 20 bases spanning the gap. The CDR3 bases are TGTGCCTGGAGTGGGGCGATGGCAGCCGCCAGTAATGAGCAGTTCTTC. Amino acids: CAWSGAMAAASNEQFF.

V and J are TRBV30 and TRBJ1-1; possible D gene TRBD1, 6 bases. The CDR3 consists of 15 residues. V was trimmed by 1 base and J by 3 bases, leaving 15 bases between them. Germline CDR1 is GTSNPN and CDR2 is SVGIG (reference sequence). The CDR3 is CAWSGVGAAYTEAFF. CDR3 nucleotides: TGTGCCTGGAGTGGTGTGGGGGCCGCTTACACTGAAGCTTTCTTT. Full variable domain (missing parts from reference TRBV30 and TRBJ1-1): SQTIHQWPATLVQPVGSPLSLECTVEGTSNPNLYWYRQAAGRGLQLLFYSVGIGQISSEVPQNLSASRPQDRQFILSSKKLLLSDSGFYLCAWSGVGAAYTEAFFGQGTRLTVV.

The chain has TRBV15 and TRBJ2-7, with 7 bases fitting TRBD1. The V gene's germline CDR1 is LNHNV and CDR2 YYDKDF (reference sequence). The trim removed 8 bases at V and 4 bases at J, leaving 8 bases unmatched. The CDR3 has 13 amino acids. The CDR3 coding sequence is TGTGCCACCGCTCCCGGGACAGCATACGAGCAGTACTTC. This encodes CATAPGTAYEQYF.

This clonotype was detected many times. The J gene is TRBJ2-2, the V gene TRBV5-1; possibly TRBD1 or TRBD2 for D (6 bases each). Trimming took off 0 bases at V and 3 bases at J, with 12 bases between the two ends. The CDR3 contains 16 residues. In germline, CDR1 is SGHRS, CDR2 YFSETQ. Written as DNA, the CDR3 is TGCGCCAGCAGCTTGGTTGGGGGGCTTTACACCGGGGAGCTGTTTTTT. This encodes CASSLVGGLYTGELFF.

This clonotype was seen ten or more times. The V gene is TRBV11-2, the J gene TRBJ2-2; D is undetermined. The ends were cut back, 1 base at V and 0 bases at J, with 6 bases in the middle. The CDR3 has 15 residues. Germline V gives CDR1 SGHAT, CDR2 FQNNGV. CDR3 DNA sequence: TGTGCCAGCAGCTTAGCCACCCCGAACACCGGGGAGCTGTTTTTT. The encoded protein is CASSLATPNTGELFF.

This clonotype was observed many times. This sequence joins TRBV5-1 and TRBJ2-7; 7 bases line up with TRBD2. This CDR3 comprises 15 residues. V shed 4 bases, J shed 3 bases, and the junction held 10 bases outside the gene matches. Germline V lookup: CDR1 SGHRS, CDR2 YFSETQ. DNA for the CDR3: TGCGCCAGCAGCCTAGCACTAGCGACCGACTACGAGCAGTACTTC. Its protein product is CASSLALATDYEQYF.

The chain joins TRBV11-3 to TRBJ1-1; no clear D. There are 18 residues in the CDR3. Trimming shortened V by 5 bases and J by 5 bases, and 27 bases separated the two germline ends. Germline CDR1 reads SGHNT; CDR2 reads YENEEA. The CDR3 bases are TGTGCCAGCAGCCCCCTATTGCTTGGCACAACTCGGGAGACTGAAGCTTTCTTT. Its translation: CASSPLLLGTTRETEAFF.

The CDR3 region is CASRWGMNTEAFF. CDR3 in DNA: TGTGCCAGCAGGTGGGGAATGAACACTGAAGCTTTCTTT. The chain has TRBV6-5 and TRBJ1-1; D gene ambiguous. The V gene's germline CDR1 is MNHEY and CDR2 SVGAGI. V was pared by 6 bases and J by 0 bases, with 8 bases between. This CDR3 is built from 13 residues.

This clonotype was counted at least ten times. This chain links TRBV7-6 with TRBJ1-6; D may be TRBD1 (6 bases). CDR3 size: 14 residues. Trimming removed 5 bases from V and 8 bases from J, with 13 bases in between. CDR1 and CDR2 from the germline V gene are SGHVS and FNYEAQ. The DNA for the CDR3 is TGTGCCAGCAGCCCACAGGGAATAGATTCACCCCTCCACTTT. This encodes CASSPQGIDSPLHF.

V is TRBV6-5 and J is TRBJ1-1, with 7 bases that match TRBD1. This CDR3 has 17 amino acids. Germline CDR1 MNHEY, CDR2 SVGAGI. Trimming removed 6 bases from V and 5 bases from J; junction bases left unmatched: 18. The CDR3 is CASSSASGLGRGTEAFF. The CDR3 region has the DNA TGTGCCAGCAGCTCCGCCTCTGGGTTAGGCAGGGGGACTGAAGCTTTCTTT.

This clonotype was recorded many times. The rearrangement links TRBV11-2 to TRBJ2-5; D remains unclear. The germline CDR1 and CDR2 sequences are SGHAT and FQNNGV. The CDR3 extends over 13 amino acids. The ends were cut back, 0 bases at V and 4 bases at J, with 6 bases in the middle. In DNA form, the CDR3 reads TGTGCCAGCAGCTTAGATTGGGTAGAGACCCAGTACTTC. Its translation is CASSLDWVETQYF.

This clonotype was seen at least ten times. The CDR3 is CASSEVGTGFGYTF. The CDR3 DNA follows: TGTGCCAGCAGTGAAGTGGGGACAGGGTTTGGCTACACCTTC. The chain uses TRBV6-1 and TRBJ1-2; TRBD1 matches at 9 bases. Losses at the gene ends were 1 base for V and 7 bases for J; bases not matched to a gene: 4. The CDR3 totals 14 residues. Germline-derived CDR1 and CDR2 are MNHNS and SASEGT.

The rearrangement links TRBV19 to TRBJ2-7, with TRBD1 matching 11 bases. V trimming: 6 bases; J trimming: 4 bases; junction bases outside the gene matches: 11. Germline CDR1 and CDR2: LNHDA and SQIVND (reference sequence). This CDR3 is built from 16 residues. The CDR3 DNA reads as TGTGCCAGTAGAAACGCCGGGACAGGGGGACCGTACGAGCAGTACTTC. Amino acids: CASRNAGTGGPYEQYF.

This clonotype has ten or more counts. The J gene is TRBJ2-2, the V gene TRBV20-1; D remains unclear. Germline V gene sequence: CDR1 DFQATT, CDR2 SNEGSKA (reference sequence). V lost 0 bases and J lost 8, with 19 bases in between. CDR3 length: 16 residues. CDR3 nucleotides: TGCAGTGCTAGAGATCTGGCGGATCCATCCCCGGGGGAGCTGTTTTTT. This sequence encodes CSARDLADPSPGELFF.

In its sample, this clonotype was seen a few times. This chain links TRBV29-1 with TRBJ2-1; tentatively, D is TRBD1 or TRBD2 (6 bases each). CDR3 length: 13 amino acids. With 4 bases removed from V and 9 bases from J, the gap between germline ends came to 16 bases. Germline-derived CDR1 and CDR2 are SQVTM and ANQGSEA. The CDR3 here is CSVVPGAPGEQFF. DNA for the CDR3: TGCAGCGTTGTCCCGGGGGCGCCCGGTGAGCAGTTCTTC.

The CDR3 is CASSLVESGDIQYF. In DNA, the CDR3 is TGTGCCAGCAGCTTAGTGGAGAGTGGGGACATTCAGTACTTC. The rearrangement uses TRBV7-9 and TRBJ2-4; D uncertain. V was trimmed by 1 base and J by 8 bases, leaving 12 bases between them. The CDR3 sequence is 14 residues long. CDR1 and CDR2 (germline): SEHNR, FQNEAQ (reference sequence).

This clonotype was counted many times. The V call is TRBV20-1, the J call TRBJ2-7; D is ambiguous. Germline CDR1 is DFQATT and CDR2 is SNEGSKA (reference sequence). Trimming removed 1 base from V and 3 bases from J, with 13 bases in between. The CDR3 sequence is 14 residues long. The CDR3 nucleotides read TGCAGTGCTAGAGGGCACACACTAAGCTACGAGCAGTACTTC. Its translation: CSARGHTLSYEQYF.

The chain uses TRBV6-5 and TRBJ2-1; 10 positions agree with TRBD2. The J segment lost 5 bases and the V segment lost 0 bases, leaving 4 bases of the junction unmatched. CDR1 and CDR2 (germline): MNHEY, SVGAGI. This CDR3 is 16 amino acids long. CDR3 in amino acids: CASSYSSGRVNNEQFF. The CDR3, as DNA: TGTGCCAGCAGTTACTCGAGCGGGAGGGTGAACAATGAGCAGTTCTTC.

The chain couples TRBV2 to TRBJ2-3; 10 bases are shared with TRBD2. Germline values: CDR1 SNHLY, CDR2 FYNNEI. The V segment lost 6 bases and the J segment 0 bases; nucleotides outside the gene matches: 6. This CDR3 region has 16 residues. The CDR3 DNA reads TGTGCCAGCAGGAGGACTAGCGGAGTGAGCACAGATACGCAGTATTTT. Translating it yields CASRRTSGVSTDTQYF.

This clonotype came up many times. This chain's CDR3 is CASSVRLAGPPYEQYF. The CDR3 DNA follows: TGTGCCAGCAGCGTCCGACTAGCGGGTCCCCCCTACGAGCAGTACTTC. The rearrangement uses TRBV5-4 and TRBJ2-7, with TRBD2 matching 10 bases. CDR3 size: 16 residues. The germline V gene has CDR1 SGHNT and CDR2 YYREEE (reference sequence). V shed 4 bases, J shed 2 bases, and the junction held 9 bases outside the gene matches.

Ten or more counts support this clonotype. The chain couples TRBV20-1 to TRBJ2-7; perhaps D is TRBD1 or TRBD2 (5 bases each). CDR1 and CDR2 from the germline V gene are DFQATT and SNEGSKA (reference sequence). V was pared by 4 bases and J by 6 bases, with 13 bases between. The CDR3 is made up of 12 amino acids. The CDR3 DNA sequence: TGCAGTGCTACAAGGGCAGGGAGCGAGCAGTACTTC. Protein product: CSATRAGSEQYF.

The chain carries TRBV29-1 and TRBJ2-7, with a possible D match to TRBD1 (5 bases). Germline V lookup: CDR1 SQVTM, CDR2 ANQGSEA. The V end lost 2 bases, the J end lost 7 bases, and 9 bases lay between the germline ends. The CDR3 sequence is 11 residues long. The DNA of the CDR3 is TGCAGCGTTGAAATGGCAGGGGAGCAGTACTTC. It translates to CSVEMAGEQYF.

This clonotype was seen at least ten times. This sequence joins TRBV5-5 and TRBJ1-5; unclear D gene. This CDR3 is built from 12 residues. Trimming pared 0 bases from V and 6 bases from J, leaving 4 bases between. Germline V gene data show CDR1 as SGHKS and CDR2 as YYEKEE (reference sequence). The CDR3 spells CASSLVGQPQHF. The CDR3 DNA reads TGTGCCAGCAGCTTGGTGGGTCAGCCCCAGCATTTT. The full variable domain, in which reference TRBV5-5 and TRBJ1-5 provide the parts outside the CDR3, is DAGVTQSPTHLIKTRGQQVTLRCSPISGHKSVSWYQQVLGQGPQFIFQYYEKEERGRGNFPDRFSARQFPNYSSELNVNALLLGDSALYLCASSLVGQPQHFGDGTRLSIL.

This clonotype was recorded at least ten times. This rearrangement joins TRBV30 to TRBJ1-1; no clear D. In germline, CDR1 is GTSNPN, CDR2 SVGIG (reference sequence). Deletions cut 0 bases from V and 3 bases from J, with 8 bases between. The CDR3 is 13 residues long. CDR3 sequence (DNA): TGTGCCTGGAGTGTACTACGTGACACTGAAGCTTTCTTT. It codes for CAWSVLRDTEAFF.

This clonotype was observed a few times. The chain carries TRBV29-1 and TRBJ2-1; D is unresolved. The J call may be mistaken, given a closer DNA end match to TRBJ2-7. CDR3 length equals 10 residues. Germline-derived CDR1 and CDR2 are SQVTM and ANQGSEA. CDR3 bases: TGCAGCGTTGTCGACGATGAGCAGTACTTC. Its protein product is CSVVDDEQYF.

J is TRBJ2-2 and V is TRBV9; D remains ambiguous. Trimming shortened V by 1 base and J by 10 bases, and 5 bases separated the two germline ends. The CDR3 covers 11 residues. From germline, CDR1 is SGDLS and CDR2 YYNGEE. For the CDR3, the DNA is TGTGCCAGCAGCGTATGTCTGGAGCTGTTTTTT. Its translation is CASSVCLELFF.

On this clonotype: A much larger clonotype is one base distant, so this may be a read error. This chain joins TRBV12-3 or TRBV12-4 and TRBJ2-7; no definite D call. The CDR3 is 14 amino acids. The DNA for the CDR3 is TGTGCCAGCAGTCCTCATAGCTCCTACTACGAGGAGTACTTC. Amino acid sequence: CASSPHSSYYEEYF.

This clonotype was seen ten or more times. Germline is not matched at one junction end, which may reflect a read error. CDR3 sequence reads: CASSLSPGDQPQQF. The DNA of the CDR3 is TGTGCCAGCAGCTTATCTCCAGGGGATCAGCCCCAGCAGTTT. V gene TRBV7-8 combines with J gene TRBJ1-5, with TRBD1 as a possible D gene (6 bases). The CDR3 is made up of 14 amino acids. Germline V gene sequence: CDR1 SGHVS, CDR2 FQNEAQ.

This clonotype was seen ten or more times. This rearrangement joins TRBV4-1 to TRBJ2-3, with D perhaps TRBD1 (6 bases). The CDR3 covers 14 residues. From germline, CDR1 is MGHRA and CDR2 YSYEKL. V lost 4 bases, J lost 2 bases, and 10 bases lay in between. The CDR3 DNA follows: TGCGCCAGCAGCCCGGGACACCACACAGATACGCAGTATTTT. Protein: CASSPGHHTDTQYF.